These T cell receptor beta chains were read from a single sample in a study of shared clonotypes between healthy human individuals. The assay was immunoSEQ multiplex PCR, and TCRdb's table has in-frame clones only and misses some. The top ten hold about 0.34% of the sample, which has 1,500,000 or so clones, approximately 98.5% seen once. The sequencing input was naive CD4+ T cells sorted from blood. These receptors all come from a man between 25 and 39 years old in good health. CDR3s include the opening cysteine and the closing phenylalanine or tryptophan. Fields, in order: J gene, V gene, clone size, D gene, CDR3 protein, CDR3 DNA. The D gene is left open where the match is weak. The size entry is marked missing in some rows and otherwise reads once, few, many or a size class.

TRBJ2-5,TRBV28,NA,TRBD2,CASSRSSIGTSGDLETQYF,TGTGCCAGCAGTCGAAGCTCGATCGGGACTAGCGGGGATTTAGAGACCCAGTACTTC
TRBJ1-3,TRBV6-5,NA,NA,CASSFTSGNTIYF,TGTGCCAGCAGTTTTACCTCTGGAAACACCATATATTTT
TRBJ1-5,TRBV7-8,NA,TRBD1,CASSFSGQPRSNQPQHF,TGTGCCAGCAGCTTTTCGGGACAGCCGAGAAGCAATCAGCCCCAGCATTTT
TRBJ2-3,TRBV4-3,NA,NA,CASSPGRATDTQYF,TGCGCCAGCAGCCCTGGACGGGCCACAGATACGCAGTATTTT
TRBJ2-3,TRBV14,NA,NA,CASSQERRGTDTQYF,TGTGCCAGCAGCCAAGAAAGACGGGGCACAGATACGCAGTATTTT
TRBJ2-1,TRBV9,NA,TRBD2,CASSVGTSGDNEQFF,TGTGCCAGCAGCGTCGGGACTAGCGGAGACAATGAGCAGTTCTTC
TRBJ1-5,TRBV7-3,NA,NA,CASSESDNQPQHF,TGTGCCAGCAGCGAGTCCGACAATCAGCCCCAGCATTTT
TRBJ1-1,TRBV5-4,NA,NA,CASSLTSGKNTEAFF,TGTGCCAGCAGCTTGACGTCCGGGAAGAACACTGAAGCTTTCTTT
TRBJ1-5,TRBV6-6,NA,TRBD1,CASSYRGPSNQPQHF,TGTGCCAGCAGTTACAGGGGGCCCAGCAATCAGCCCCAGCATTTT
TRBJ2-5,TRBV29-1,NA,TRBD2,CSSAGQETQYF,TGCAGCTCAGCGGGGCAAGAGACCCAGTACTTC
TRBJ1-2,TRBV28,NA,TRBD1,CASSLPGTGSNYGYTF,TGTGCCAGCAGTTTACCGGGGACAGGGAGTAACTATGGCTACACCTTC
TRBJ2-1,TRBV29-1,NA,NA,CSVAEGGFNEQFF,TGCAGCGTTGCGGAGGGTGGGTTCAATGAGCAGTTCTTC
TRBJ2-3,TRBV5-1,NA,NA,CASSRGASTDTQYF,TGCGCCAGCAGCCGGGGGGCCAGCACAGATACGCAGTATTTT
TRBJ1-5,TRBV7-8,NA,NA,CASSLSGGSNQPQHF,TGTGCCAGCAGCTTATCCGGAGGGAGCAATCAGCCCCAGCATTTT
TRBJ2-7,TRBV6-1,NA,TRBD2,CASSEGGRASYEQYF,TGTGCCAGCAGTGAAGGCGGGAGGGCAAGTTACGAGCAGTACTTC
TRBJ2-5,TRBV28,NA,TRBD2,CASGLAGETQYF,TGTGCCAGCGGCCTAGCGGGAGAGACCCAGTACTTC
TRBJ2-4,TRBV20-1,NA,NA,CSASLAVQYF,TGCAGTGCTAGTCTGGCAGTTCAGTACTTC
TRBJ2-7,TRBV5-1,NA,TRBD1,CASSLGPDRGPSYEQYF,TGCGCCAGCAGCTTAGGACCGGACAGGGGGCCTTCCTACGAGCAGTACTTC
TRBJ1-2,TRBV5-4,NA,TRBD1,CASSEGQGFYGYTF,TGTGCCAGCAGCGAGGGACAGGGCTTCTATGGCTACACCTTC
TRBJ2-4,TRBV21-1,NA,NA,CASSSLGDF,TGTGCCAGCAGCTCCCTGGGGGACTTC
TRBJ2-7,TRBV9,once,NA,CASSTRQFYEQYF,TGTGCCAGCAGCACCCGACAGTTCTACGAGCAGTACTTC
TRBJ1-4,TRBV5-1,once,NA,CASSLATGSTNEKLFF,TGCGCCAGCAGCTTGGCTACAGGGTCGACTAATGAAAAACTGTTTTTT
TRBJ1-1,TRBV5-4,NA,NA,CASRPDSASNTEAFF,TGTGCCAGCAGACCGGACAGCGCATCGAACACTGAAGCTTTCTTT
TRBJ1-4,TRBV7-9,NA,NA,CASSLASGVGLFF,TGTGCCAGCAGCCTCGCCTCCGGCGTTGGACTGTTTTTT
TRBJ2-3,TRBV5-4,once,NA,CASSLAGVSTDTQYF,TGTGCCAGCAGCTTAGCAGGAGTAAGCACAGATACGCAGTATTTT
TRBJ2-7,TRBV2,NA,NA,CASSSLRQAYEQYF,TGTGCCAGCAGTTCACTACGACAGGCCTACGAGCAGTACTTC
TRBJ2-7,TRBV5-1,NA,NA,CASSSGPGPDEQYF,TGCGCCAGCAGCTCGGGACCGGGGCCGGACGAGCAGTACTTC
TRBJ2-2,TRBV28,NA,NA,CASSPASEDTGELFF,TGTGCCAGCAGTCCCGCTTCGGAGGACACCGGGGAGCTGTTTTTT
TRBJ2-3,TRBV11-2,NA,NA,CASRYYAASTDTQYF,TGTGCCAGCAGGTACTATGCGGCTAGCACAGATACGCAGTATTTT
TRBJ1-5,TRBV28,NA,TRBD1,CASSFGQAGNQPQHF,TGTGCCAGCAGTTTTGGACAGGCGGGCAATCAGCCCCAGCATTTT
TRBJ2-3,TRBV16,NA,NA,CASSQSGSSTDTQYF,TGTGCCAGCAGCCAATCGGGGAGTAGCACAGATACGCAGTATTTT
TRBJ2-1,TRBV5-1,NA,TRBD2,CASSLVGGSSYNEQFF,TGCGCCAGCAGCTTGGTAGGCGGGAGCTCCTACAATGAGCAGTTCTTC
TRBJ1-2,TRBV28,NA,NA,CASSGTLRGSPGGYTF,TGTGCCAGCAGTGGGACTCTTAGGGGTTCGCCGGGTGGCTACACCTTC